The rows below give T cell receptor beta chains drawn from one sample of a study of identical twins. TCRdb redid the calling of the 5' RACE reads with MiXCR, one entry per CDR3 protein. The table has about 280,000 distinct CDR3 sequences, under 9% seen once. This same sample was also taken into another study, of yellow fever vaccine responses in identical twins.

Sequencing used memory (CD45RO+) T cells sorted from blood. Source of these receptors: a young woman in good health. Both conserved end residues are part of each CDR3. A D gene is named only where the DNA matches it firmly. Rows give clone size only sometimes, using once, few, many, or a class for an expanded clone.

D gene: -
J gene: TRBJ2-1
clone size: many
V gene: TRBV7-3
CDR3 length: 15
CDR3 DNA: TGTGCCAGCAGCCCTCCCGGAGGGGGGAACAATGAGCAGTTCTTC
CDR3 protein: CASSPPGGGNNEQFF

D gene: TRBD1
J gene: TRBJ2-5
clone size: many
V gene: TRBV20-1
CDR3 length: 14
CDR3 DNA: TGCAGTGCTACCAAACAGGGGGCGAGGGAGACCCAGTACTTC
CDR3 protein: CSATKQGARETQYF

D gene: -
J gene: TRBJ2-6
clone size: -
V gene: TRBV7-3
CDR3 length: 18
CDR3 DNA: TGTGCCAGCAGCTCACCTTTGGGTGCCGGGAGACGGGCCAACGTCCTGACTTTC
CDR3 protein: CASSSPLGAGRRANVLTF

D gene: TRBD1
J gene: TRBJ1-5
clone size: many
V gene: TRBV20-1
CDR3 length: 14
CDR3 DNA: TGCAGTGCCCGGACAGGGGCCACAATCAATCCCCAGCATTTT
CDR3 protein: CSARTGATINPQHF

D gene: TRBD2
J gene: TRBJ2-2
clone size: many
V gene: TRBV3-1
CDR3 length: 16
CDR3 DNA: TGTGCCAGCAGCCCCCGGTTAATAGCGGGAGCCCGGGAGCTGTTTTTT
CDR3 protein: CASSPRLIAGARELFF

D gene: -
J gene: TRBJ2-3
clone size: -
V gene: TRBV20-1
CDR3 length: 13
CDR3 DNA: TGCAGTGCCCCCTACATTAGCACAGATACGCAGTATTTT
CDR3 protein: CSAPYISTDTQYF

D gene: TRBD2
J gene: TRBJ2-5
clone size: many
V gene: TRBV7-9
CDR3 length: 15
CDR3 DNA: TGTGCCAGCAGCCTGACTAGCGGGAGGCTCGAGACCCAGTACTTC
CDR3 protein: CASSLTSGRLETQYF

D gene: TRBD2
J gene: TRBJ2-7
clone size: many
V gene: TRBV9
CDR3 length: 16
CDR3 DNA: TGTGCCAGCAGCGTAGGGACTAGCGGAACTCCCTACGAGCAGTACTTC
CDR3 protein: CASSVGTSGTPYEQYF

D gene: -
J gene: TRBJ2-5
clone size: -
V gene: TRBV29-1
CDR3 length: 12
CDR3 DNA: TGCAGCGTTCGTCCTTACCCAGAGACCCAGTACTTC
CDR3 protein: CSVRPYPETQYF

D gene: -
J gene: TRBJ1-5
clone size: many
V gene: TRBV5-6
CDR3 length: 13
CDR3 DNA: TGTGCCAGCAGCTTGTCAGTCGATCAGCCCCAGCATTTT
CDR3 protein: CASSLSVDQPQHF

D gene: -
J gene: TRBJ2-1
clone size: -
V gene: TRBV7-3
CDR3 length: 14
CDR3 DNA: TGTGCCAGCAGCTTAACGGGTAGTAGGGATGAGCAGTTCTTC
CDR3 protein: CASSLTGSRDEQFF

D gene: -
J gene: TRBJ2-1
clone size: once
V gene: TRBV10-3
CDR3 length: 16
CDR3 DNA: TGTGCCATCAGTGAGTCGGGCCAGTTGCCGGGTGGTGAGCAGTTCTTC
CDR3 protein: CAISESGQLPGGEQFF

D gene: -
J gene: TRBJ2-3
clone size: few
V gene: TRBV29-1
CDR3 length: 13
CDR3 DNA: TGCAGCGTTGAAGACCTCCGGGGTGGACCGCAGTATTTT
CDR3 protein: CSVEDLRGGPQYF

D gene: TRBD2
J gene: TRBJ2-1
clone size: many
V gene: TRBV24-1
CDR3 length: 17
CDR3 DNA: TGTGCCACCAGTGATTTGAAGCGGGGGAGCTCCTACAATGAGCAGTTCTTC
CDR3 protein: CATSDLKRGSSYNEQFF

D gene: TRBD2
J gene: TRBJ2-7
clone size: few
V gene: TRBV6-1
CDR3 length: 15
CDR3 DNA: TGTGCCAGCACCCGACTAGCGGGCGCAACCTACGAGCAGTACTTC
CDR3 protein: CASTRLAGATYEQYF

D gene: -
J gene: TRBJ1-1
clone size: -
V gene: TRBV20-1
CDR3 length: 17
CDR3 DNA: TGCAGTGCCACCGGGCCCCGTGGTTTGGTTGTTGACACTGAAGCTTTCTTT
CDR3 protein: CSATGPRGLVVDTEAFF

D gene: -
J gene: TRBJ2-5
clone size: once
V gene: TRBV19
CDR3 length: 13
CDR3 DNA: TGTGCCAGTAGACCCCTTCCTCAAGAGACCCAGTACTTC
CDR3 protein: CASRPLPQETQYF

D gene: TRBD1
J gene: TRBJ2-1
clone size: few
V gene: TRBV18
CDR3 length: 19
CDR3 DNA: TGTGCCAGCTCACCGTGGGACAGGGGCCCGACGAGCTCCTACAATGAGCAGTTCTTC
CDR3 protein: CASSPWDRGPTSSYNEQFF

D gene: TRBD2
J gene: TRBJ2-7
clone size: -
V gene: TRBV5-8
CDR3 length: 14
CDR3 DNA: TGTGCCAGCAGGACGGGACTAGGCGGGCGCGAGCAGTACTTC
CDR3 protein: CASRTGLGGREQYF

D gene: -
J gene: TRBJ2-1
clone size: few
V gene: TRBV5-1
CDR3 length: 16
CDR3 DNA: TGCGCCAGCAGCCAGGCCCCAGGGGGCGGGGGCAATGAGCAGTTCTTC
CDR3 protein: CASSQAPGGGGNEQFF

D gene: TRBD2
J gene: TRBJ2-3
clone size: -
V gene: TRBV4-1
CDR3 length: 16
CDR3 DNA: TGCGCCAGCAGCCAATCGAGAGCGGGGAGCACAGATACGCAGTATTTT
CDR3 protein: CASSQSRAGSTDTQYF

D gene: -
J gene: TRBJ1-6
clone size: many
V gene: TRBV4-1
CDR3 length: 18
CDR3 DNA: TGCGCCAGCAGCCAATACGAACCAAGACAGGCGAATAATTCACCCCTCCACTTT
CDR3 protein: CASSQYEPRQANNSPLHF

D gene: -
J gene: TRBJ2-1
clone size: -
V gene: TRBV20-1
CDR3 length: 15
CDR3 DNA: TGCAGTGCTAGAGATCAGAAGATACTGGCCGATGAGCAGTTCTTC
CDR3 protein: CSARDQKILADEQFF

D gene: -
J gene: TRBJ2-1
clone size: many
V gene: TRBV3-1
CDR3 length: 13
CDR3 DNA: TGTGCCAGCAGCCAAGTCCTCTCGAATGAGCAGTTCTTC
CDR3 protein: CASSQVLSNEQFF

D gene: TRBD2
J gene: TRBJ2-1
clone size: few
V gene: TRBV14
CDR3 length: 17
CDR3 DNA: TGTGCCAGCAGCCAAGCAGTAGCGGGAGGGCCACGGAATGAGCAGTTCTTC
CDR3 protein: CASSQAVAGGPRNEQFF